This T cell receptor beta chain was sequenced for a study of OX40 agonist ivuxolimab in advanced cancers. The repertoire was sequenced with immunoSEQ multiplex PCR; TCRdb's copy has only in-frame clones and lacks some. The table lists approximately 19,000 clones, 80% to 95% of them singletons. Germline V gives CDR1 MNHNS, CDR2 SASEGT. V was pared by 1 base and J by 0 bases, with 16 bases between. The CDR3 spans 18 residues. The clonotype originates from an adult with an advanced solid tumor such as melanoma, head and neck, liver or kidney cancer. Sequencing used CD4+ or CD8+ T cells sorted from blood, obtained in a trial of the OX40 agonist ivuxolimab. The V call is TRBV6-1, the J call TRBJ2-1, with no clear D. The CDR3 sequence is CASSEDIWPLSSYNEQFF. The CDR3 nucleotides read TGTGCCAGCAGTGAAGATATTTGGCCTTTGAGCTCCTACAATGAGCAGTTCTTC.